These 11 T cell receptor beta chains share one sample of origin, sequenced in a study of blood T cell repertoires in COVID-19. Clones were read by immunoSEQ multiplex PCR, and TCRdb kept only the in-frame ones, dropping some. This table has about 160,000 clones, roughly 86% appearing once. Sequencing input: peripheral blood. These TCRs come from a man in his fifties or sixties with COVID-19, enrolled during active disease.

This chain connects TRBV14 to TRBJ2-1; D call uncertain. V lost 1 base, J lost 4 bases, and 8 bases lay in between. This CDR3 is 14 amino acids long. Per germline, CDR1 SGHDN and CDR2 FVKESK. The CDR3 nucleotides are TGTGCCAGCAGCCAAGGACGAGGATACAATGAGCAGTTCTTC. Translating it yields CASSQGRGYNEQFF. The full variable domain, in which reference TRBV14 and TRBJ2-1 provide the parts outside the CDR3, is EAGVTQFPSHSVIEKGQTVTLRCDPISGHDNLYWYRRVMGKEIKFLLHFVKESKQDESGMPNNRFLAERTGGTYSTLKVQPAELEDSGVYFCASSQGRGYNEQFFGPGTRLTVL.

The chain links TRBV5-6 to TRBJ1-5; 7 bases agree with TRBD1. The CDR3 covers 14 residues. The V gene end was trimmed by 4 bases and the J gene end by 1 base; junction bases not matched to a gene: 2. Per the germline V gene, CDR1 is SGHDT and CDR2 is YYEEEE. Here the CDR3 reads CASSQTGSNQPQHF. Here the CDR3 DNA reads TGTGCCAGCAGCCAGACAGGGAGCAATCAGCCCCAGCATTTT.

The rearrangement uses TRBV6-2 or TRBV6-3 and TRBJ1-1; weak D call: TRBD1 (5 bases). Looked up from germline, CDR1 is MNHEY and CDR2 is SVGEGT. This CDR3 comprises 13 residues. Trimming took off 6 bases at V and 5 bases at J, with 13 bases between the two ends. The CDR3 spells CASSPLGVTEAFF. CDR3 coding DNA: TGTGCCAGCAGCCCTCTAGGGGTGACTGAAGCTTTCTTT.

The V call is TRBV7-9, the J call TRBJ1-4; D is ambiguous. The CDR3 runs to 15 residues. Germline V gene sequence: CDR1 SEHNR, CDR2 FQNEAQ (reference sequence). V was clipped by 1 base and J by 4 bases, with 10 bases between them. The CDR3 nucleotides read TGTGCCAGCAGCTTAGTGGCAGCGGGTAATGAAAAACTGTTTTTT. Its protein product is CASSLVAAGNEKLFF.

The V and J genes are TRBV2 and TRBJ2-5; 11 positions match TRBD1. The germline gives CDR1 SNHLY, CDR2 FYNNEI. The CDR3 is made up of 17 amino acids. The J segment lost 5 bases and the V segment lost 3 bases, leaving 11 bases of the junction unmatched. CDR3 coding DNA: TGTGCCAGCAGTGAGAATTTAGGACAGGGGGCGCGTGAGACCCAGTACTTC. It codes for CASSENLGQGARETQYF.

This chain joins TRBV18 and TRBJ2-2; no clear D gene. Between the trimmed V and J ends, which lost 3 bases and 0 bases, there was a span of 8 bases. This CDR3 is 15 amino acids long. Germline CDR1 and CDR2: KGHSH and LQKENI. CDR3: CASSPQVSNTGELFF. Written as DNA, the CDR3 is TGTGCCAGCTCACCGCAGGTCTCGAACACCGGGGAGCTGTTTTTT. Complete variable domain (other parts from reference TRBV18 and TRBJ2-2): NAGVMQNPRHLVRRRGQEARLRCSPMKGHSHVYWYRQLPEEGLKFMVYLQKENIIDESGMPKERFSAEFPKEGPSILRIQQVVRGDSAAYFCASSPQVSNTGELFFGEGSRLTVL.

The chain employs TRBV20-1 and TRBJ1-1, with D tentatively TRBD1 (6 bases). Per germline, CDR1 DFQATT and CDR2 SNEGSKA (reference sequence). The CDR3 totals 13 residues. Trimming removed 3 bases from V and 10 bases from J, with 18 bases in between. CDR3 protein: CSASSPSGGVAFF. CDR3 sequence (DNA): TGCAGTGCTAGTTCGCCCTCGGGGGGCGTAGCTTTCTTT.

The chain links TRBV19 to TRBJ1-5; 9 bases are shared with TRBD1. CDR3 size: 17 residues. Germline V lookup: CDR1 LNHDA, CDR2 SQIVND (reference sequence). V was pared by 8 bases and J by 2 bases, with 13 bases of the junction left unmatched. CDR3 coding DNA: TGTGCCAGTGGGCCAGGACAGGGGAGAACGGGCAATCAGCCCCAGCATTTT. Its protein is CASGPGQGRTGNQPQHF. Filled out from reference TRBV19 and TRBJ1-5, the complete variable domain reads DGGITQSPKYLFRKEGQNVTLSCEQNLNHDAMYWYRQDPGQGLRLIYYSQIVNDFQKGDIAEGYSVSREKKESFPLTVTSAQKNPTAFYLCASGPGQGRTGNQPQHFGDGTRLSIL.

The rearrangement links TRBV7-9 to TRBJ2-7; 10 bases are shared with TRBD2. Germline values: CDR1 SEHNR, CDR2 FQNEAQ (reference sequence). The trim removed 4 bases at V and 1 base at J, leaving 4 bases unmatched. The CDR3 is 15 amino acids. The CDR3: CASSSTSGESYEQYF. The CDR3, as DNA: TGTGCCAGCAGCTCCACTAGCGGGGAATCCTACGAGCAGTACTTC. Filled out from reference TRBV7-9 and TRBJ2-7, the complete variable domain reads DTGVSQNPRHKITKRGQNVTFRCDPISEHNRLYWYRQTLGQGPEFLTYFQNEAQLEKSRLLSDRFSAERPKGSFSTLEIQRTEQGDSAMYLCASSSTSGESYEQYFGPGTRLTVT.

V usage is TRBV12-3 or TRBV12-4 and J usage is TRBJ1-2; D is unclear. The CDR3 runs to 13 residues. Between the trimmed V and J ends, which lost 8 bases and 8 bases, there was a span of 18 bases. For the CDR3, the DNA is TGTGCCAGCCACCCCGGGTTGGCCGGGGGCTACACCTTC. Residues: CASHPGLAGGYTF.

The chain joins TRBV2 to TRBJ1-4; 7 bases are shared with TRBD1. The CDR3 sequence is 15 residues long. J lost 0 bases, V lost 4 bases, and 2 bases had no gene match. Germline CDR1 and CDR2: SNHLY and FYNNEI. The CDR3 coding sequence is TGTGCCAGCAGTGGAACAGGGGCAACTAATGAAAAACTGTTTTTT. Its protein product is CASSGTGATNEKLFF. The full variable domain, its missing parts supplied by reference TRBV2 and TRBJ1-4, is EPEVTQTPSHQVTQMGQEVILRCVPISNHLYFYWYRQILGQKVEFLVSFYNNEISEKSEIFDDQFSVERPDGSNFTLKIRSTKLEDSAMYFCASSGTGATNEKLFFGSGTQLSVL.